This T cell receptor beta chain was identified during a study of T cell responses to AZD1222 COVID-19 vaccine (dated by TCRdb to the early 2020s). As for the study more broadly: TCR sequencing covered fewer than 250 trial participants: 200 to 220 given two doses of AZD1222 and 26 given two doses of MenACWY control vaccine. Trial participants were enrolled into age subgroups of 18-55, 56-69 and 70-plus years, which contained approximately 150, 28 and 58 TCR-sequenced participants, respectively. Study-wide conclusions, independent of this receptor: Conclusions about previously exposed vaccinees were limited because only six or seven AZD1222 recipients were SARS-CoV-2 seropositive at baseline. The vaccine-associated CD4 TCRs covered the entire spike protein, and the dominant responses fell in regions 160-218 and 743-854. After two AZD1222 doses, spike-specific TCR breadth and depth were significantly higher than at day 0 and than in MenACWY recipients. In the small 56-69-year group, the increase in depth fell short of significance, most likely because of low power. Most participants were white British and females outnumbered males, and the authors suggested that clonal diversity may have been underestimated. Because no day 14 peak-response samples were available, the repertoires could be characterized only after the peak T cell response. Nearly half of unique spike-specific TCRs reportedly recognized epitopes outside regions mutated in the B.1.351 and B.1.1.7 variants.

This sample's time point label indicates: about 28 days (+/-7) after the second vaccine dose. AZD1222 recipients with second doses at about 4 weeks or about 12 weeks were pooled, because spike-specific TCR depth and breadth did not differ between schedules. Vaccinee samples came from UK trials COV001 and COV002, including a single-blind randomized controlled phase 2/3 trial of AZD1222 (ChAdOx1 nCoV-19) in healthy adults. For TCRbeta chain sequencing, PBMC samples were collected from trial participants at day 0 and at day 28 after the second dose. The CDR3 regions of human TCRbeta chains were subjected to immunosequencing. In the authors' own workflow: Repertoire TCRs were checked for matches against a reference library of SARS-CoV-2-specific TCRs that had been generated using the MIRA antigen-specificity platform. Breadth was defined as the fraction of unique TCRs that were SARS-CoV-2-associated. Depth was defined as the fraction of total T cells that were SARS-CoV-2-associated. Each spike-specific TCR was assigned to its reactive spike region and to a CD4 or CD8 class using the MIRA data. Log10-transformed breadth and depth values were compared by one-way ANOVA with Sidak's multiple comparisons tests. What TCRdb holds here is the immuneACCESS table cut down to in-frame rearrangements. Part of the clones is not present; checked against another copy, under half of the missing clones reflect an unresolved V gene, and the others are unexplained. That table gives V, J and clone size, and the DNA gave D and trimming. The sample table shows 150,000 or so clones, and about 90% are seen once. The ten largest account for around 3.8% of the sample.

At the junction V is shortened by 3 bases and J by 5 bases, with 14 bases in between. The germline V gene (reference sequence) sets CDR1 to LNHNV and CDR2 to YYDKDF. CDR3 length: 14 amino acids, cysteine to phenylalanine. Left in the record is the CDR3 DNA by itself, 42 bases read in frame from the first base. With regard to this clone: This receptor's antigen is unknown. Per-base quality was not reported, and no clone a single base away is much larger than it.

The sequence was collected from an adult who received the AZD1222 COVID-19 vaccine. Here the chain combines TRBV15 and TRBJ2-7; matching of 5 bases hints at TRBD1 as the D gene. The input for sequencing was peripheral blood, taken 28 days after the second AZD1222 dose. The sequence in DNA is TGTGCCACCAGCAGGGACAAGATATCCAACGAGCAGTACTTC. Its protein product is CATSRDKISNEQYF. This CDR3, with the reference TRBV15 and TRBJ2-7 proteins standing in past its ends, gives the full variable domain DAMVIQNPRYQVTQFGKPVTLSCSQTLNHNVMYWYQQKSSQAPKLLFHYYDKDFNNEADTPDNFQSRRPNTSFCFLDIRSPGLGDTAMYLCATSRDKISNEQYFGPGTRLTVT.